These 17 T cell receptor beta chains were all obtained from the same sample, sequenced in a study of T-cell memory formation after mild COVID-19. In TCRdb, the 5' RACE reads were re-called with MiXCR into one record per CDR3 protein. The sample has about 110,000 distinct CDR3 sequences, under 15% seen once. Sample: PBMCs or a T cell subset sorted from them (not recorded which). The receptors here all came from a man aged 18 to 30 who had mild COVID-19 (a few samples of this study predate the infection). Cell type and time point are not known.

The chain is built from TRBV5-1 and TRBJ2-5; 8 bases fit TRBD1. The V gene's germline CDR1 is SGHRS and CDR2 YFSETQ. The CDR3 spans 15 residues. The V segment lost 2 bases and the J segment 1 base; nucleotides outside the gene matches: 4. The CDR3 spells CASSLGQGAQETQYF. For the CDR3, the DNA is TGCGCCAGCAGCTTAGGCCAGGGGGCCCAAGAGACCCAGTACTTC.

Here the CDR3 reads CASSQVTGGEETQYF. The CDR3 nucleotides are TGTGCCAGCAGCCAAGTGACAGGGGGGGAAGAGACCCAGTACTTC. The V gene is TRBV4-2, the J gene TRBJ2-5; 9 bases are shared with TRBD1. There are 15 residues in the CDR3. Germline CDR1 LGHNA, CDR2 YNFKEQ. V lost 1 base, J lost 3 bases, and 3 bases stayed unmatched.

For the CDR3, the DNA is TGTGCCAGCAGTTACCTAGAGGGGCTGGGCTATGGCTACACCTTC. Translating gives CASSYLEGLGYGYTF. The rearrangement joins TRBV27 to TRBJ1-2; maybe TRBD1 (5 bases). From germline, CDR1 is MNHEY and CDR2 SMNVEV (reference sequence). This CDR3 contains 15 residues. The V and J ends lost 4 bases and 4 bases respectively, with 16 bases between them.

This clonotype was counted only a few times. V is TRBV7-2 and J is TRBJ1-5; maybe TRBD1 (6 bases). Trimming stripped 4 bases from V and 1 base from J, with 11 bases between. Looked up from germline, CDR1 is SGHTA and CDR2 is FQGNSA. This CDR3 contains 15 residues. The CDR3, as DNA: TGTGCCAGCAGCTCCCCTGACAGGAGCAATCAGCCCCAGCATTTT. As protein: CASSSPDRSNQPQHF.

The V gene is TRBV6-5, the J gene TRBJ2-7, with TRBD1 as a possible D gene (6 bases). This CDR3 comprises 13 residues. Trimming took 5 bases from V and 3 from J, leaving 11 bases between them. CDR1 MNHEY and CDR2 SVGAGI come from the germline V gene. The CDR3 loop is CASSIGQSYEQYV. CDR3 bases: TGTGCCAGCAGTATCGGACAGAGCTACGAGCAGTACGTC.

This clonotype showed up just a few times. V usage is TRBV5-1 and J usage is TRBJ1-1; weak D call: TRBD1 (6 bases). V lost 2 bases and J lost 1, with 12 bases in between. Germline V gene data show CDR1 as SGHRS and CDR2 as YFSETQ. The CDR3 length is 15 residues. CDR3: CASSFGQRGNTEAFF. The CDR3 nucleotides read TGCGCCAGCAGCTTCGGACAGAGAGGGAACACTGAAGCTTTCTTT.

CDR3 bases: TGCGCCAGCAGCCAAGCTCCGCAGCTGGGGACGAGGACTGAAGCTTTCTTT. Translation gives CASSQAPQLGTRTEAFF. This chain links TRBV4-3 with TRBJ1-1; a weak D match, TRBD1 (5 bases). Trimming took off 1 base at V and 5 bases at J, with 20 bases between the two ends. The CDR3 extends over 17 amino acids. Germline V gives CDR1 LGHNA, CDR2 YSLEER.

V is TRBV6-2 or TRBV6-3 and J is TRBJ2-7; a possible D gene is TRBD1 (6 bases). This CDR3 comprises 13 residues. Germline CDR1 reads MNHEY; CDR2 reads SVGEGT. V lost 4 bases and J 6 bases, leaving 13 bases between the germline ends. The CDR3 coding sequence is TGTGCCAGCAGTTGGAACAGGGTCGCCGAGCAGTACGTC. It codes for CASSWNRVAEQYV.

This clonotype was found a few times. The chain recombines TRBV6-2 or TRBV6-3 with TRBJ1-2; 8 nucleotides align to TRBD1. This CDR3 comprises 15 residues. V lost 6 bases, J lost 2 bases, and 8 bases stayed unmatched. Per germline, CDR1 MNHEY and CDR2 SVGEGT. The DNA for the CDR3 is TGTGCCAGCAGAGACGGACAGGGCTTAAACTATGGCTACACCTTC. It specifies CASRDGQGLNYGYTF.

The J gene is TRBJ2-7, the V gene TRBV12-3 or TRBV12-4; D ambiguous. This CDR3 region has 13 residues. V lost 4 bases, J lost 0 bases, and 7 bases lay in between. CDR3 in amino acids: CASSSISSYEQYF. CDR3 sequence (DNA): TGTGCCAGCAGTTCAATAAGCTCCTACGAGCAGTACTTC.

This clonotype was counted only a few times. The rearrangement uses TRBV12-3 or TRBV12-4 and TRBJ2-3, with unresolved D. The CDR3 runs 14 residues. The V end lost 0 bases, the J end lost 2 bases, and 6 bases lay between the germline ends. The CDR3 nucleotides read TGTGCCAGCAGTTTAGCGGAAGTCACAGATACGCAGTATTTT. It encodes CASSLAEVTDTQYF.

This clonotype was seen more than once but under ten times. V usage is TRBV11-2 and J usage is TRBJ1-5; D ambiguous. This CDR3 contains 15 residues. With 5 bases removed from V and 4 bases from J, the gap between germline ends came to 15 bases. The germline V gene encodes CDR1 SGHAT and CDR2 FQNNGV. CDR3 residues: CASSPDGRGNQPQHF. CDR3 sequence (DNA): TGTGCCAGCAGCCCGGACGGGAGAGGAAATCAGCCCCAGCATTTT.

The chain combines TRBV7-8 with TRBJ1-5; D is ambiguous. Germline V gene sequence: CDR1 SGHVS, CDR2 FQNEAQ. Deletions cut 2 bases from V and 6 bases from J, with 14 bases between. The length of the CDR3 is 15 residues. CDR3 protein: CASSLRTAGIQPQHF. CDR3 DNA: TGTGCCAGCAGCTTAAGGACCGCCGGGATTCAGCCCCAGCATTTT.

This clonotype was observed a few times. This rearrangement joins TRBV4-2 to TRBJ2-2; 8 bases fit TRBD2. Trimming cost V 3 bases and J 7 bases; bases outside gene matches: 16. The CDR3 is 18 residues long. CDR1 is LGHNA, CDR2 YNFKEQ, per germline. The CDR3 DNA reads TGTGCCAGCAGCCACTTCTTAGAGCGACTAGCGATGGTCGGGGAGCTGTTTTTT. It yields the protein CASSHFLERLAMVGELFF.

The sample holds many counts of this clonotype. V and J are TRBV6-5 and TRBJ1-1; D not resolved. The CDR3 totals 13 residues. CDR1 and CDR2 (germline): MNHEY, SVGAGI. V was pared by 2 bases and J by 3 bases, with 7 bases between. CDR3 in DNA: TGTGCCAGCAGTTACGCGGACCACACTGAAGCTTTCTTT. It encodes CASSYADHTEAFF.

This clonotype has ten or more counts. CDR3 nucleotide sequence: TGTGCCAGCAGTTTGGGTGGGCCTGGGGCCAACGTCCTGACTTTC. It encodes CASSLGGPGANVLTF. The rearrangement links TRBV27 to TRBJ2-6; D uncertain. Looked up from germline, CDR1 is MNHEY and CDR2 is SMNVEV (reference sequence). Trimming left V 3 bases short and J 2 bases short, with 8 bases between. This CDR3 spans 15 amino acids.

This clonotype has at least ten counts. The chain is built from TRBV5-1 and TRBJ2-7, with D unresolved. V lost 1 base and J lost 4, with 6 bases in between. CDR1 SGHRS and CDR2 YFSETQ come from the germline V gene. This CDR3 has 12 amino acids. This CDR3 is CASSLSGYEQYF. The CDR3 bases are TGCGCCAGCAGCTTGTCCGGGTACGAGCAGTACTTC.